Listed below are T cell receptor beta chains from one sample, sequenced in a study of blood T cell repertoires in COVID-19. This table comes from immunoSEQ multiplex PCR, and its TCRdb copy is limited to in-frame clones, with some not included. In the table there are roughly 150,000 clones, approximately 80% of which are singletons. The sample taken for sequencing was PBMCs or T cells enriched from blood (not recorded which). Receptor source: a man between 65 and 79 years old who had been exposed to COVID-19. CDR3s include the opening cysteine and the closing phenylalanine or tryptophan. D genes are given only for firm matches. Size values are once, few and many counts, or a class for expanded clones, and some rows have none.

J | size | V | D | DNA | CDR3
TRBJ1-5 | . | TRBV28 | TRBD1 | TGTGCCAGCAGAGAACCGGGACAGGGTTCTCAGCCCCAGCATTTT | CASREPGQGSQPQHF
TRBJ1-1 | . | TRBV3-1/TRBV3-2 | . | TGTGCCAGCAGCCCTTATCGAGGTGAAGCTTTCTTT | CASSPYRGEAFF
TRBJ2-7 | . | TRBV28 | . | TGTGCCAGCAAAGGGGAGGAGGCCAGCTCCTACGAGCAGTACTTC | CASKGEEASSYEQYF
TRBJ1-1 | . | TRBV5-8 | TRBD1 | TGTGCCAGCAGCTTGGTTCAGGGGGCGCGTCAAGCTTTCTTT | CASSLVQGARQAFF
TRBJ1-2 | once | TRBV30 | . | TGTGCCGGGGGGAGGGATAATGGCTACACCTTC | CAGGRDNGYTF
TRBJ2-3 | . | TRBV29-1 | TRBD2 | TGCAGCGCTGGACTAGCGGAGCTCACAGATACGCAGTATTTT | CSAGLAELTDTQYF
TRBJ1-1 | few | TRBV6-1 | . | TGTGCCAGCAGTGAACTAGGGGTCACTGAAGCTTTCTTT | CASSELGVTEAFF
TRBJ1-3 | . | TRBV28 | . | TGTGCCAGCAGGTATGGGACATCGTCTGGAAACACCATATATTTT | CASRYGTSSGNTIYF
TRBJ1-4 | once | TRBV7-8 | TRBD1 | TGTGCCAGCAGACCCGACAGGGACTCTTTTAATGAAAAACTGTTTTTT | CASRPDRDSFNEKLFF
TRBJ1-4 | . | TRBV10-3 | . | TGTGCCATCAGTGAAGGGGGTTCTAATGAAAAACTGTTTTTT | CAISEGGSNEKLFF
TRBJ2-7 | . | TRBV11-2 | . | TGTGCCGCGGGAGACAGGCCCTCCTACGAGCAGTACTTC | CAAGDRPSYEQYF
TRBJ2-1 | . | TRBV9 | . | TGTGCCAGCAGCCTGGGCCAGGGTTTCGATGAGCAGTTCTTC | CASSLGQGFDEQFF
TRBJ2-7 | . | TRBV14 | . | TGTGCCAGCAGCTTAAGTATGGCAGGGGCACACGAGCAGTACTTC | CASSLSMAGAHEQYF
TRBJ1-6 | . | TRBV9 | TRBD1 | TGTGCCAGCAGCGTTCAGACAGGGGGTGGTTCACCCCTCCACTTT | CASSVQTGGGSPLHF
TRBJ2-3 | . | TRBV27 | . | TGTGCCAGCAGTGACTACGGCTCCACAGATACGCAGTATTTT | CASSDYGSTDTQYF
TRBJ2-7 | . | TRBV27 | . | TGTGCCAGCAGTTTATTGGGCGGGTTCGCCTACGAGCAGTACTTC | CASSLLGGFAYEQYF